A single TCR beta chain is shown here with its context. Its specificity is not known. The sample belongs to a study of T cells after yellow fever vaccination. Study observations and caveats: Post-booster repertoires again held most primary-vaccination clones (about 96% CD4, 85% to 90% CD8).

TCRdb called the 5' RACE reads again in MiXCR, with one record for every CDR3 protein. This repertoire shows 510,000 or so distinct CDR3 sequences, 15% to 20% found once; its top ten account for 14%. This clonotype originated in a man under 40 who received the YFV17D yellow fever vaccine. Specimen: PBMCs, collected 15 days after the yellow fever booster vaccination.

The DNA for the CDR3 is TGCGCCAGCAGCCAAGAGTGGACCACCTACAATGAGCAGTTCTTC. Translating gives CASSQEWTTYNEQFF. The chain combines TRBV4-3 with TRBJ2-1, with D hard to call. V dropped 0 bases and J dropped 2 bases, with 8 bases sitting between them. The CDR3 runs 15 residues. Germline values: CDR1 LGHNA, CDR2 YSLEER.